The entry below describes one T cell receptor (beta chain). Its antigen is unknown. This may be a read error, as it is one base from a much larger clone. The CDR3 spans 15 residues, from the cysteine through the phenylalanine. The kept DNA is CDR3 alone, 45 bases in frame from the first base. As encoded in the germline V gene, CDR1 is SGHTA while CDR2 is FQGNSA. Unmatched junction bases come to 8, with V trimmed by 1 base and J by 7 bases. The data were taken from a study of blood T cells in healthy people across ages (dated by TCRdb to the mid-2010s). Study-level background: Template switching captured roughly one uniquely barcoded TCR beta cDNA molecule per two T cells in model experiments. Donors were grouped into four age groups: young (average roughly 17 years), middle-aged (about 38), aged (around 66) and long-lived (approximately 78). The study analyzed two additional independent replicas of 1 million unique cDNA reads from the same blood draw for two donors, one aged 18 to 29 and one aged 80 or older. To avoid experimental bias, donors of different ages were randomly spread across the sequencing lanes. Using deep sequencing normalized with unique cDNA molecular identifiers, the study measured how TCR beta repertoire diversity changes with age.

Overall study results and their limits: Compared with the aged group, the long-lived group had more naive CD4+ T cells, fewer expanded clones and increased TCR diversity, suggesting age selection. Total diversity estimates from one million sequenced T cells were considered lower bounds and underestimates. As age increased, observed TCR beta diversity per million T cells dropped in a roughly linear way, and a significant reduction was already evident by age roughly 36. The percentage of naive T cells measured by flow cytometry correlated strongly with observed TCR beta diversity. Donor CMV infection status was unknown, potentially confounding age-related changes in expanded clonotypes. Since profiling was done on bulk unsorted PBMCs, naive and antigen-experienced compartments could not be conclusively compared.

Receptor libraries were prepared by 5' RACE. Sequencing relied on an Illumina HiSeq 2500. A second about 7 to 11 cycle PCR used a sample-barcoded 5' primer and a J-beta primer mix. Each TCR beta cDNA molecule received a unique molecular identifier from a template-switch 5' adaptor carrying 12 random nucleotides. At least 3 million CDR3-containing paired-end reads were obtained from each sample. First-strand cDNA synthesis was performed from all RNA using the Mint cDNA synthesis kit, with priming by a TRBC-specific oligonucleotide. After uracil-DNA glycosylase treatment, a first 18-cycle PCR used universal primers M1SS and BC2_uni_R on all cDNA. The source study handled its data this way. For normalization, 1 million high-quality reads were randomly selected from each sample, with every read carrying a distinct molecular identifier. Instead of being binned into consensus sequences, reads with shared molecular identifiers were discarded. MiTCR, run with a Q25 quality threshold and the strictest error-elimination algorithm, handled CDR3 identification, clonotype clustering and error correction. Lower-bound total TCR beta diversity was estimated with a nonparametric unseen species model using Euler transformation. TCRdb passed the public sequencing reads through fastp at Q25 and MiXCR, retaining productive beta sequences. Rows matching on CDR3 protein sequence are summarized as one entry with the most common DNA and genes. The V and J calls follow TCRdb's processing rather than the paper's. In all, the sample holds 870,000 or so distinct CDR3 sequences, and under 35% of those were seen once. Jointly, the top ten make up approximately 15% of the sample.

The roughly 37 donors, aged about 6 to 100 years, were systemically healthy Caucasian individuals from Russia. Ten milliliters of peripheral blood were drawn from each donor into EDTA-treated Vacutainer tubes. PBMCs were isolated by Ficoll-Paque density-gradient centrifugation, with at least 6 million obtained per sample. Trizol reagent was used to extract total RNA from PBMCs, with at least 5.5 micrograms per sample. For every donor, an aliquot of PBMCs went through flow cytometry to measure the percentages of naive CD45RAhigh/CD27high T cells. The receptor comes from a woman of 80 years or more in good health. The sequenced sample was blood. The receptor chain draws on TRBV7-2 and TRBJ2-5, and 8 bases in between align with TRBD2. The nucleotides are TGTGCCAGCAGCTTAGACGGGGGGGGACTTGTGACCCAGTACTTC. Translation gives CASSLDGGGLVTQYF.